The 17 T cell receptor beta chains below all came from one sample that was sequenced in a study of blood T cell repertoires in COVID-19. The protocol was immunoSEQ multiplex PCR, while the TCRdb copy is restricted to in-frame clones and leaves out a portion. The table shows 55,000 to 75,000 clones, with approximately 81% occurring only once. Sequences were obtained from peripheral blood. These receptors came from a man between 60 and 75 years old with COVID-19, enrolled during active disease.

V gene TRBV5-1 combines with J gene TRBJ2-7; 8 nucleotides agree with TRBD1. This CDR3 spans 14 amino acids. CDR1 is SGHRS, CDR2 YFSETQ, per germline. The trim removed 2 bases at V and 6 bases at J, leaving 7 bases unmatched. DNA of the CDR3: TGCGCCAGCAGCTTTGGTCAGGGGGCGCGCGAGCAGTACTTC. Translating gives CASSFGQGAREQYF.

The gene calls are TRBV2 and TRBJ1-6; possible D gene TRBD1, 6 bases. The CDR3 contains 16 residues. Germline V gives CDR1 SNHLY, CDR2 FYNNEI. V was clipped by 0 bases and J by 6 bases, with 12 bases between them. The CDR3 sequence is CASSEASSGANSPLHF. CDR3 DNA: TGTGCCAGCAGTGAAGCTAGTTCAGGGGCTAATTCACCCCTCCACTTT.

Turning to this clone: One end of the junction varies from germline; a read error may be responsible. The chain uses TRBV24-1 and TRBJ1-2; 7 bases are shared with TRBD1. Germline CDR1 KGHDR, CDR2 SFDVKD. The CDR3 extends over 14 amino acids. Here the CDR3 reads CATSDPGQPYGYTF. For the CDR3, the DNA is TGCGCCACCAGTGACCCGGGACAGCCCTATGGCTACACCTTC.

The V call is TRBV28, the J call TRBJ2-1; possibly TRBD2 for D (7 bases). Trimming removed 4 bases at V and 9 bases at J, with 16 bases between. CDR1 and CDR2 (germline): MDHEN, SYDVKM. The length of the CDR3 is 14 residues. The CDR3 reads CASSSGLGGAEQFF. The CDR3 DNA is TGTGCCAGCAGTTCTGGACTAGGGGGGGCTGAGCAGTTCTTC.

V and J are TRBV12-5 and TRBJ1-5; D unclear. The V gene's germline CDR1 is LGHNT and CDR2 FRNRAP. This CDR3 has 17 residues. The V and J ends lost 3 bases and 0 bases respectively, with 15 bases between them. Written as DNA, the CDR3 is TGTGCTAGTGGTTTTGCAGGTGAGCAGACTAGCAATCAGCCCCAGCATTTT. Translating it yields CASGFAGEQTSNQPQHF.

The chain employs TRBV19 and TRBJ1-6; D is unclear. V was trimmed by 5 bases and J by 14 bases, leaving 16 bases between them. Germline V CDR1 and CDR2: LNHDA, SQIVND (reference sequence). The CDR3 spans 13 residues. CDR3 coding DNA: TGTGCCAGTAGTTCCTCTTCCGTTGGCACCCTCCACTTT. Translating gives CASSSSSVGTLHF.

This chain links TRBV6-5 with TRBJ1-6, with 8 bases identical to TRBD1. CDR1 is MNHEY and CDR2 is SVGAGI in the germline V gene. The CDR3 loop spans 15 amino acids. V was pared by 3 bases and J by 8 bases, with 6 bases of the junction left unmatched. The CDR3 protein is CASSYVTGGYSPLHF. As DNA, the CDR3 is TGTGCCAGCAGTTATGTCACAGGGGGTTATTCACCCCTCCACTTT.

The rearrangement joins TRBV19 to TRBJ1-2; D is perhaps TRBD1 (5 bases). The V end lost 3 bases, the J end lost 5 bases, and 7 bases lay between the germline ends. Germline CDR1 is LNHDA and CDR2 is SQIVND (reference sequence). The CDR3 totals 12 residues. The CDR3 reads CASSIDRYGYTF. CDR3 nucleotides: TGTGCCAGTAGTATTGACAGATATGGCTACACCTTC.

The chain links TRBV6-4 to TRBJ2-2; a weak D match, TRBD1 (5 bases). Trimming removed 7 bases at V and 7 bases at J, with 10 bases between. Germline assignment: CDR1 MRHNA and CDR2 SNTAGT. This CDR3 contains 12 residues. CDR3 in DNA: TGTGCCAGCAATTCAGGGTTCGGGGAGCTGTTTTTT. This encodes CASNSGFGELFF.

The chain combines TRBV11-2 with TRBJ2-3; D might be TRBD2 (5 bases). In germline, CDR1 is SGHAT, CDR2 FQNNGV. The CDR3 runs to 16 residues. Deletions cut 2 bases from V and 1 base from J, with 13 bases between. This CDR3 is CASSLFQQRGTDTQYF. Written as DNA, the CDR3 is TGTGCCAGCAGCTTATTTCAGCAGAGGGGCACAGATACGCAGTATTTT.

This chain connects TRBV28 to TRBJ1-2; TRBD1 is a possible D gene (5 bases). Trimming pared 5 bases from V and 0 bases from J, leaving 16 bases between. The CDR3 sequence is 16 residues long. Germline assignment: CDR1 MDHEN and CDR2 SYDVKM. The DNA of the CDR3 is TGTGCCAGCAGTGGGGCAGACGATAAAGCTAACTATGGCTACACCTTC. Translation gives CASSGADDKANYGYTF.

V and J are TRBV3-1 (or the pseudogene TRBV3-2) and TRBJ2-3, with 12 bases fitting TRBD1. Germline-derived CDR1 and CDR2 are LGHDT and YNNKEL (reference sequence). The CDR3 contains 21 residues. With 4 bases clipped from V and 2 bases from J, the junction kept 19 bases outside the gene matches. The CDR3, as DNA: TGTGCCAGCAGCCTCGGGACAGGGGGCAGAGGGCTACTTTTCCTCACAGATACGCAGTATTTT. Encoded protein: CASSLGTGGRGLLFLTDTQYF.

The chain employs TRBV7-5 and TRBJ2-1; TRBD1 is the table's D call, not checked against the DNA. TRBV7-5 is classified as a pseudogene. This CDR3 spans 16 amino acids. CDR3 region: CVRTPSRTAPYNEQFF. The CDR3 DNA reads as TGTGTCAGAACCCCTTCAAGGACAGCCCCCTACAATGAGCAGTTCTTC.

This clone has only a few counts. The chain recombines TRBV5-1 with TRBJ1-3; TRBD1 might be the D (5 bases). Trimming removed 4 bases from V and 2 bases from J, with 13 bases in between. This CDR3 contains 15 residues. From germline, CDR1 is SGHRS and CDR2 YFSETQ. The CDR3 loop reads CASSLQGQPGNTIYF. CDR3 coding DNA: TGCGCCAGCAGCCTCCAGGGCCAGCCTGGAAACACCATATATTTT.

The chain carries TRBV5-1 and TRBJ2-2, with D perhaps TRBD1 (5 bases). Germline lookup yields CDR1 SGHRS and CDR2 YFSETQ. The germline V and J ends were trimmed by 0 bases and 4 bases, with 7 bases remaining between them. CDR3 length equals 14 residues. CDR3 protein: CASSLGQSTGELFF. CDR3 sequence (DNA): TGCGCCAGCAGCTTGGGACAGAGCACCGGGGAGCTGTTTTTT.

This chain uses TRBV10-1 with TRBJ2-3; TRBD1 matches at 9 bases. CDR1 WNHNN and CDR2 SYGVQD come from the germline V gene (reference sequence). CDR3 size: 13 residues. After removal of 8 bases from V and 3 bases from J, the junction contained 3 bases not matched to a gene. In nucleotides, the CDR3 is TGCGCCAGCCGGGGACAGGGTACAGATACGCAGTATTTT. Translating it yields CASRGQGTDTQYF.

The rearrangement uses TRBV25-1 and TRBJ1-1, with 7 bases matching TRBD1. This CDR3 contains 15 residues. CDR1 and CDR2 from the germline V gene are MGHDK and SYGVNS. J lost 7 bases, V lost 2 bases, and 10 bases had no gene match. CDR3 sequence (DNA): TGTGCCAGCAGTGAAAGTAAGGGGGCGGGAGGTGAAGCTTTCTTT. This sequence encodes CASSESKGAGGEAFF. Based on the CDR3 plus reference TRBV25-1 and TRBJ1-1, the full variable domain is EADIYQTPRYLVIGTGKKITLECSQTMGHDKMYWYQQDPGMELHLIHYSYGVNSTEKGDLSSESTVSRIRTEHFPLTLESARPSHTSQYLCASSESKGAGGEAFFGQGTRLTVV.